These 11 T cell receptor beta chains were sequenced from one sample in a study of CD4+ T cells in melanoma. Sequenced by immunoSEQ multiplex PCR; TCRdb stores in-frame clones only, minus some. The top ten clones hold approximately 1.4% of a sample with about 140,000 clones, about nine tenths of them seen once. The receptors were gathered from a human donor with melanoma.

J is TRBJ2-2 and V is TRBV6-4; weak D call: TRBD1 (6 bases). This CDR3 has 15 residues. Germline V gene lookup returns CDR1 MRHNA and CDR2 SNTAGT. Between the trimmed V and J ends, which lost 8 bases and 3 bases, there was a span of 16 bases. For the CDR3, the DNA is TGTGCCAGCGGCACAGGGTCATCGGACACCGGGGAGCTGTTTTTT. Protein: CASGTGSSDTGELFF.

The chain couples TRBV27 to TRBJ2-7; D perhaps matches TRBD1 (6 bases). CDR3 length: 15 residues. Germline V gene data show CDR1 as MNHEY and CDR2 as SMNVEV (reference sequence). Trimming removed 5 bases at V and 6 bases at J, with 20 bases between. DNA of the CDR3: TGTGCCAGCAGTCAGGACAGCCTCAGGACGGCCGAGCAGTACTTC. This codes for CASSQDSLRTAEQYF.

This clone was detected once. J is TRBJ1-5 and V is TRBV6-1, with D uncertain. Germline V gives CDR1 MNHNS, CDR2 SASEGT. V lost 5 bases, J lost 3 bases, and 14 bases lay in between. The CDR3 loop spans 15 amino acids. CDR3 residues: CASSSSGGNNQPQHF. CDR3 in DNA: TGTGCCAGCAGTTCGTCGGGCGGAAACAATCAGCCCCAGCATTTT.

With regard to this clone: The identical CDR3 is also encoded by other nucleotide sequences in the sample. The V and J genes are TRBV15 and TRBJ1-4, with D maybe TRBD1 (5 bases). The germline gives CDR1 LNHNV, CDR2 YYDKDF (reference sequence). The CDR3 sequence is 15 residues long. Deletions cut 3 bases from V and 5 bases from J, with 13 bases between. Here the CDR3 DNA reads TGTGCCACCAGCAGGGGGGGGACGGGAAATGAAAAACTGTTTTTT. It encodes CATSRGGTGNEKLFF. Full variable domain (outside the CDR3, taken from reference TRBV15 and TRBJ1-4): DAMVIQNPRYQVTQFGKPVTLSCSQTLNHNVMYWYQQKSSQAPKLLFHYYDKDFNNEADTPDNFQSRRPNTSFCFLDIRSPGLGDTAMYLCATSRGGTGNEKLFFGSGTQLSVL.

The rearrangement uses TRBV4-1 and TRBJ2-1, with 13 bases matching TRBD2. The CDR3 covers 17 residues. Germline CDR1 MGHRA, CDR2 YSYEKL. V lost 2 bases, J lost 0 bases, and 1 base stayed unmatched. CDR3 coding DNA: TGCGCCAGCAGCCAAACTAGCGGGGGGGGCTCCTACAATGAGCAGTTCTTC. Its translation is CASSQTSGGGSYNEQFF.

The rearrangement uses TRBV7-8 and TRBJ2-7, with D uncertain. Per germline, CDR1 SGHVS and CDR2 FQNEAQ. Trimming left V 1 base short and J 1 base short, with 8 bases between. CDR3 length: 14 residues. DNA of the CDR3: TGTGCCAGCAGCTTAGTCTCCAGTTCCTACGAGCAGTACTTC. Translation gives CASSLVSSSYEQYF.

The J gene is TRBJ2-3, the V gene TRBV7-3; D gene uncertain. Trimming removed 0 bases from V and 0 bases from J, with 7 bases in between. CDR3 length: 15 residues. CDR1 is SGHTA, CDR2 FQGTGA, per germline. The CDR3 reads CASSLTGSSTDTQYF. DNA of the CDR3: TGTGCCAGCAGCTTAACTGGCTCTAGCACAGATACGCAGTATTTT.

The gene calls are TRBV6-1 and TRBJ1-5; 7 nucleotides agree with TRBD1. Germline CDR1 MNHNS, CDR2 SASEGT. This CDR3 is 15 amino acids long. Trimming removed 8 bases from V and 3 bases from J; junction bases left unmatched: 10. The CDR3 DNA reads TGTGCCAGCCTGAGGGGGACAGATAACAATCAGCCCCAGCATTTT. Its translation is CASLRGTDNNQPQHF.

This chain uses TRBV6-5 with TRBJ2-7; the match to TRBD1 covers 7 bases. The length of the CDR3 is 15 residues. The V gene end was trimmed by 0 bases and the J gene end by 0 bases; junction bases not matched to a gene: 2. The germline V gene has CDR1 MNHEY and CDR2 SVGAGI. The CDR3 DNA follows: TGTGCCAGCAGTTACTCGACAGGGAACTCCTACGAGCAGTACTTC. Its protein is CASSYSTGNSYEQYF.

The rearrangement links TRBV27 to TRBJ1-1; D is unresolved. Germline lookup yields CDR1 MNHEY and CDR2 SMNVEV (reference sequence). Trimming took 2 bases from V and 4 from J, leaving 14 bases between them. The CDR3 covers 15 residues. CDR3: CASSLVRGSGTEAFF. CDR3 sequence (DNA): TGTGCCAGCAGTTTAGTTCGGGGATCGGGCACTGAAGCTTTCTTT.

V is TRBV5-8 and J is TRBJ2-2; TRBD1 is a possible D gene (5 bases). Trimming stripped 1 base from V and 4 bases from J, with 8 bases between. Germline V CDR1 and CDR2: SGHTS, YDEGEE. This CDR3 is built from 14 residues. As DNA, the CDR3 is TGTGCCAGCAGCTTGCAGGGTAGCACCGGGGAGCTGTTTTTT. Translating it yields CASSLQGSTGELFF.